This passage covers 10 T cell receptor beta chains from one sample sequenced in a study of PD-1 blockade in mismatch repair-deficient tumors. Libraries were prepared by immunoSEQ multiplex PCR; TCRdb keeps only in-frame clonotypes and omits some of them. This table has 60,000 to 70,000 clones, 88% appearing once. The sequences come from peripheral blood, collected 52 weeks after starting pembrolizumab. These receptors all stem from an adult with mismatch repair-deficient cancer.

The chain joins TRBV27 to TRBJ2-7, with 10 bases that match TRBD1. J was trimmed by 7 bases and V by 5 bases; bases with no gene match: 11. Germline V gene sequence: CDR1 MNHEY, CDR2 SMNVEV (reference sequence). The CDR3 covers 15 residues. CDR3 in DNA: TGTGCCAGCAGTACGCTCGGGACAGGGGTTCAAGAGCAGTACTTC. Amino acids: CASSTLGTGVQEQYF.

The chain is built from TRBV19 and TRBJ2-7; D is possibly TRBD2 (6 bases). This CDR3 spans 13 amino acids. Trimming left V 3 bases short and J 3 bases short, with 9 bases between. Germline assignment: CDR1 LNHDA and CDR2 SQIVND (reference sequence). CDR3: CASSITGDYEQYF. CDR3 sequence (DNA): TGTGCCAGTAGTATCACGGGAGACTACGAGCAGTACTTC.

The V and J genes are TRBV4-1 and TRBJ2-3; 10 nucleotides agree with TRBD2. Trimming cost V 1 base and J 2 bases; bases outside gene matches: 3. The CDR3 is made up of 16 amino acids. The V gene's germline CDR1 is MGHRA and CDR2 YSYEKL. CDR3 DNA sequence: TGCGCCAGCAGCCAAGTAGCGGGAGGCTCCACAGATACGCAGTATTTT. This codes for CASSQVAGGSTDTQYF.

V and J are TRBV5-4 and TRBJ2-4; 8 nucleotides align to TRBD1. J gave up 10 bases and V 4 bases, and 13 bases lay outside the gene matches. CDR1 is SGHNT, CDR2 YYREEE, per germline (reference sequence). The CDR3 loop spans 15 amino acids. The CDR3 region is CASSRTGTRNSIQYF. For the CDR3, the DNA is TGTGCCAGCAGCCGGACAGGGACCCGCAACTCAATTCAGTACTTC.

Written as DNA, the CDR3 is TGTGCCATCAGTGAGAGGAGGGGACTAGCGGGATCGTACGAGCAGTACTTC. Translating it yields CAISERRGLAGSYEQYF. The chain has TRBV10-3 and TRBJ2-7; 13 bases fit TRBD2. V lost 2 bases and J lost 4; bases outside the gene matches: 8. The CDR3 covers 17 residues. Germline values: CDR1 ENHRY, CDR2 SYGVKD.

This chain uses TRBV19 with TRBJ1-5; D gene unclear. The V end was cut by 7 bases, the J end by 2 bases, with 9 bases between. CDR1 and CDR2 from the germline V gene are LNHDA and SQIVND (reference sequence). This CDR3 has 13 amino acids. CDR3 DNA sequence: TGTGCCAGTACAACCGGACGCAATCAGCCCCAGCATTTT. Amino acid sequence: CASTTGRNQPQHF. The variable domain in full, with the rest retrieved from reference TRBV19 and TRBJ1-5, is DGGITQSPKYLFRKEGQNVTLSCEQNLNHDAMYWYRQDPGQGLRLIYYSQIVNDFQKGDIAEGYSVSREKKESFPLTVTSAQKNPTAFYLCASTTGRNQPQHFGDGTRLSIL.

The chain combines TRBV4-3 with TRBJ2-5, with no clear D. Trimming cost V 1 base and J 4 bases, with 7 bases left between them. The CDR3 has 13 amino acids. Germline V gene data show CDR1 as LGHNA and CDR2 as YSLEER. CDR3 sequence (DNA): TGCGCCAGCAGCCAAGTTCCCGGAGAGACCCAGTACTTC. Protein product: CASSQVPGETQYF.

The chain employs TRBV13 and TRBJ2-7, with a tentative D call TRBD1 (6 bases). Trimming pared 1 base from V and 7 bases from J, leaving 14 bases between. Germline CDR1 reads PRHDT; CDR2 reads FYEKMQ (reference sequence). The CDR3 is made up of 14 amino acids. CDR3 amino acids: CASSLDNRVGEQYF. CDR3 sequence (DNA): TGTGCCAGCAGCTTAGATAACAGGGTCGGAGAGCAGTACTTC.

The chain has TRBV5-8 and TRBJ2-3; D possibly corresponds to TRBD2 (7 bases). Germline CDR1 and CDR2: SGHTS and YDEGEE. The V end was cut by 7 bases, the J end by 8 bases, with 23 bases between. This CDR3 is built from 15 residues. CDR3 amino acids: CASGNEGGTGVTQYF. The DNA for the CDR3 is TGTGCCAGCGGCAACGAGGGGGGGACGGGTGTTACGCAGTATTTT.

J is TRBJ2-7 and V is TRBV19, with TRBD1 matching 7 bases. Per germline, CDR1 LNHDA and CDR2 SQIVND (reference sequence). The CDR3 loop spans 14 amino acids. Trimming cost V 4 bases and J 6 bases; bases outside gene matches: 9. The CDR3 spells CASSTTGDRSEQYF. In DNA form, the CDR3 reads TGTGCCAGTAGTACCACAGGGGATAGGTCCGAGCAGTACTTC.